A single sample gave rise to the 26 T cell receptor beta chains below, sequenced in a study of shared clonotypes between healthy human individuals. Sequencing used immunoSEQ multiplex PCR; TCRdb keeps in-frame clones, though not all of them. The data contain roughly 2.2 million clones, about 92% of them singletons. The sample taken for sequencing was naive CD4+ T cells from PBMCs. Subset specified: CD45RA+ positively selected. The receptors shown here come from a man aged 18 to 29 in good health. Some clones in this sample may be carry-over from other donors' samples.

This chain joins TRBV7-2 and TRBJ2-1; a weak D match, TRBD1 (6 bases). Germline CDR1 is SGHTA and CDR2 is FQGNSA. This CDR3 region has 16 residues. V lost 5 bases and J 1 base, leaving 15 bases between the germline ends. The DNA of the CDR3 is TGTGCCAGCAGCGCAACTAAGACAGGATCCTACAATGAGCAGTTCTTC. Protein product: CASSATKTGSYNEQFF.

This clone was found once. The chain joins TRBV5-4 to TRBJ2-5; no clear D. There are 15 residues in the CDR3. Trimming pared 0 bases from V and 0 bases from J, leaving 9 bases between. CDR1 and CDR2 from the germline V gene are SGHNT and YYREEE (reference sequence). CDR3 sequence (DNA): TGTGCCAGCAGCTTGGCCTTATTGAACCAAGAGACCCAGTACTTC. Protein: CASSLALLNQETQYF.

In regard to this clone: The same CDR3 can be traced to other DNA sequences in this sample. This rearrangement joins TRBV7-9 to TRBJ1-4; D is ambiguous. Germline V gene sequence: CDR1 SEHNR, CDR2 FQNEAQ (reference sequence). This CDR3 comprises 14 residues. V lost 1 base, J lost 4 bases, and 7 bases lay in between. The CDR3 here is CASSLERVNEKLFF. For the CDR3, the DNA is TGTGCCAGCAGCTTAGAGCGGGTTAATGAAAAACTGTTTTTT.

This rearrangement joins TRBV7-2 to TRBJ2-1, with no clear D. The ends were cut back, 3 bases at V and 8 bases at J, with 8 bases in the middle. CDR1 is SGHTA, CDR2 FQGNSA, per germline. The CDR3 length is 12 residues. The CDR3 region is CASSFSAYEQFF. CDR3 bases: TGTGCCAGCAGCTTTTCCGCGTATGAGCAGTTCTTC.

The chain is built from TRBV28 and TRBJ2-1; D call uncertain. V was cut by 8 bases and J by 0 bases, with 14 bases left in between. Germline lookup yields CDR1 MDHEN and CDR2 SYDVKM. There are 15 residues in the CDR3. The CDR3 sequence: CASSTPWGSYNEQFF. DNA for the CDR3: TGTGCCAGCTCCACGCCGTGGGGCTCCTACAATGAGCAGTTCTTC.

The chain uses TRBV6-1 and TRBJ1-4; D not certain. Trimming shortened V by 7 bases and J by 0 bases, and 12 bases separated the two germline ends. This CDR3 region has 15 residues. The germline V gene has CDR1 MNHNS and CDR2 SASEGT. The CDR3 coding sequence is TGTGCCAGCACCCCTGGTGGGGCAACTAATGAAAAACTGTTTTTT. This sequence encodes CASTPGGATNEKLFF.

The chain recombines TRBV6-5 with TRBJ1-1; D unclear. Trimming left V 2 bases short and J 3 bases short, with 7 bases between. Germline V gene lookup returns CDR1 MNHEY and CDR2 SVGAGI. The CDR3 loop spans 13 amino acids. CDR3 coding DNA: TGTGCCAGCAGTTACAACGGACACACTGAAGCTTTCTTT. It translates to CASSYNGHTEAFF.

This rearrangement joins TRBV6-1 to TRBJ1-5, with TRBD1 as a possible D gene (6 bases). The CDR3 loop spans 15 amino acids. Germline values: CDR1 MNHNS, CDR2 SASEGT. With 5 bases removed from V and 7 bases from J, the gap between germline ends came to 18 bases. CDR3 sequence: CASSRTATLRQPQHF. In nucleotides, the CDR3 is TGTGCCAGCAGTAGGACAGCCACCCTGCGACAGCCCCAGCATTTT.

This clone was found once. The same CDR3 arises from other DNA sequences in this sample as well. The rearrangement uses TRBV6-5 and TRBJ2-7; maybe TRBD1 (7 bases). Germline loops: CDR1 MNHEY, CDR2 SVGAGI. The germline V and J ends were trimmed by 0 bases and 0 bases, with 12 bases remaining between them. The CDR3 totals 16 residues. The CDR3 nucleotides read TGTGCCAGCAGTTACTCGGGGCAGGGGGGCTCCTACGAGCAGTACTTC. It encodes CASSYSGQGGSYEQYF.

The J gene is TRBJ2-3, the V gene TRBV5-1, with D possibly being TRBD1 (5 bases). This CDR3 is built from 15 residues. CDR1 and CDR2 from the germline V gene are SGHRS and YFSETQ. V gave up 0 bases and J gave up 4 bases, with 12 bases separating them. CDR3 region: CASSLGRANADTQYF. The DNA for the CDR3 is TGCGCCAGCAGCTTGGGCAGGGCGAACGCAGATACGCAGTATTTT.

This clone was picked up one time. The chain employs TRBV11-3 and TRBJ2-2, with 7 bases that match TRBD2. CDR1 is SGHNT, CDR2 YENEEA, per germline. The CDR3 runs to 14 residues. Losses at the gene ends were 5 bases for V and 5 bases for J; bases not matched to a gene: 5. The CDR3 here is CASSPRTSTGELFF. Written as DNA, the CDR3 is TGTGCCAGCAGCCCCCGGACTAGTACCGGGGAGCTGTTTTTT.

For the CDR3, the DNA is TGTGCCATCAGGGAGGGACAGGGCACAGATACGCAGTATTTT. Its protein is CAIREGQGTDTQYF. J is TRBJ2-3 and V is TRBV10-3; 8 bases are a match to TRBD1. CDR3 length equals 14 residues. V lost 6 bases and J lost 1; bases outside the gene matches: 3. Germline CDR1 and CDR2: ENHRY and SYGVKD.

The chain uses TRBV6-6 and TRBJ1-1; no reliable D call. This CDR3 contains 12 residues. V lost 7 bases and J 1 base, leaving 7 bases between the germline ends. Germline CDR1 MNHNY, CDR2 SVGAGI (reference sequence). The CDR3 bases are TGTGCCAGCACCCTCGGGAACACTGAAGCTTTCTTT. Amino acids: CASTLGNTEAFF.

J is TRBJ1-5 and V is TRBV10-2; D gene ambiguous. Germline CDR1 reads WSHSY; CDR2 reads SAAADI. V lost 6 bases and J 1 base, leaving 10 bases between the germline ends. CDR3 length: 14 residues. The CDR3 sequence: CASRRQFSNQPQHF. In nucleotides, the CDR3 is TGCGCCAGCAGAAGGCAGTTCAGCAATCAGCCCCAGCATTTT.

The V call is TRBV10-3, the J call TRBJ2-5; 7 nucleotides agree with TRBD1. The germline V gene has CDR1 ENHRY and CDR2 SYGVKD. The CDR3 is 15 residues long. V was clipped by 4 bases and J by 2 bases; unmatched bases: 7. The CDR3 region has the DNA TGTGCCATCAGTGGGAAGGGGGACAGACAAGAGACCCAGTACTTC. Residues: CAISGKGDRQETQYF.

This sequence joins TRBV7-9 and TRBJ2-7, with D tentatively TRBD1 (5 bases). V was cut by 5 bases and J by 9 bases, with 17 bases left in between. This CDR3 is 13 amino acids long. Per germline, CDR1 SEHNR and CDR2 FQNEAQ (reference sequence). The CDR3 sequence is CASSQGAAAGQYF. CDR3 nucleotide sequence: TGTGCCAGCAGCCAAGGGGCTGCTGCAGGGCAGTACTTC.

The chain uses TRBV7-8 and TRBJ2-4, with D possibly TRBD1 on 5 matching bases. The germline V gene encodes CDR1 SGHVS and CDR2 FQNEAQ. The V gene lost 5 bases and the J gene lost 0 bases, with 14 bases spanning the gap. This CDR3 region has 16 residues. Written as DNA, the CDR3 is TGTGCCAGCAGCCCCGTCAGGGTGCTAGCCAAAAACATTCAGTACTTC. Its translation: CASSPVRVLAKNIQYF. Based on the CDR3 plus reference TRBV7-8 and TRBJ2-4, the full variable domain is GAGVSQSPRYKVAKRGQDVALRCDPISGHVSLFWYQQALGQGPEFLTYFQNEAQLDKSGLPSDRFFAERPEGSVSTLKIQRTQQEDSAVYLCASSPVRVLAKNIQYFGAGTRLSVL.

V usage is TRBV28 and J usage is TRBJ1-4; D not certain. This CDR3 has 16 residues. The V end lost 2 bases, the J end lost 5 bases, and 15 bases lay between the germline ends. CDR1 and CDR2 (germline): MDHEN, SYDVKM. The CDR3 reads CASSLLALTVNEKLFF. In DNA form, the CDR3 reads TGTGCCAGCAGTTTACTGGCGTTGACGGTGAATGAAAAACTGTTTTTT.

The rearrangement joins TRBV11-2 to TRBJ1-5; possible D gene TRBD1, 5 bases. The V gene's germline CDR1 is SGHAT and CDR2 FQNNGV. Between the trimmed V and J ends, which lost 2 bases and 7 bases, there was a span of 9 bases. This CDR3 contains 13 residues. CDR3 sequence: CASSLFGAQPQHF. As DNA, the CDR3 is TGTGCCAGCAGCTTATTCGGGGCACAGCCCCAGCATTTT.

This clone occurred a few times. This chain's CDR3 is CASSDTGNTIYF. In nucleotides, the CDR3 is TGCGCCAGCAGTGATACCGGAAACACCATATATTTT. V and J are TRBV10-1 and TRBJ1-3; no reliable D call. With 3 bases removed from V and 4 bases from J, the gap between germline ends came to 4 bases. Germline lookup yields CDR1 WNHNN and CDR2 SYGVQD (reference sequence). The CDR3 runs to 12 residues.

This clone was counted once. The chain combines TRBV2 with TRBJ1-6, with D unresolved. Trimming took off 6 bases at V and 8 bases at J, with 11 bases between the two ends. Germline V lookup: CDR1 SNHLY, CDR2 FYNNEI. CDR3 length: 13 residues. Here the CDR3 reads CASRRVWDSPLHF. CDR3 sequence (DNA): TGTGCCAGCAGGAGGGTTTGGGATTCACCCCTCCACTTT. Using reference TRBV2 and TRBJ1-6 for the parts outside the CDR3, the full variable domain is EPEVTQTPSHQVTQMGQEVILRCVPISNHLYFYWYRQILGQKVEFLVSFYNNEISEKSEIFDDQFSVERPDGSNFTLKIRSTKLEDSAMYFCASRRVWDSPLHFGNGTRLTVT.

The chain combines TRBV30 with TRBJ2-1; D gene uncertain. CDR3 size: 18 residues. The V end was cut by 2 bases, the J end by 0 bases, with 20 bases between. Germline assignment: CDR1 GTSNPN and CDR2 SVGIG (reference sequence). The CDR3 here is CAWSPRALDRSSYNEQFF. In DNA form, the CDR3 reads TGTGCCTGGAGTCCCAGAGCCTTAGACCGAAGCTCCTACAATGAGCAGTTCTTC.

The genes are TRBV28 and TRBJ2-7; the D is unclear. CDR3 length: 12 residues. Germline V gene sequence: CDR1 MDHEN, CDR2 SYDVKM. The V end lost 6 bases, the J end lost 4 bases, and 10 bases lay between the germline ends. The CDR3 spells CASRLGRYEQYF. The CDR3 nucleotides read TGTGCCAGCAGGTTAGGACGTTACGAGCAGTACTTC.

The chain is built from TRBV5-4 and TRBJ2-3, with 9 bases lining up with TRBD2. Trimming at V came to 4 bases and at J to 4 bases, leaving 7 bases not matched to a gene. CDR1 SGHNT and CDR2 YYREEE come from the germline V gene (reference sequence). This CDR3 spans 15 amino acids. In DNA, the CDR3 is TGTGCCAGCAGCCGTGGACTAGCGTCGGCAGATACGCAGTATTTT. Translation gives CASSRGLASADTQYF.

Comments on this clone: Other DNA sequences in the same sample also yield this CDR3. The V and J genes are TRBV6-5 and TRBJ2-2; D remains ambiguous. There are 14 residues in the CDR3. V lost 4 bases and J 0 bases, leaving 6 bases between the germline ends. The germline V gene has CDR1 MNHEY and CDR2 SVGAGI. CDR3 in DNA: TGTGCCAGCAGTTCCACCGCGAACACCGGGGAGCTGTTTTTT. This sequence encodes CASSSTANTGELFF.

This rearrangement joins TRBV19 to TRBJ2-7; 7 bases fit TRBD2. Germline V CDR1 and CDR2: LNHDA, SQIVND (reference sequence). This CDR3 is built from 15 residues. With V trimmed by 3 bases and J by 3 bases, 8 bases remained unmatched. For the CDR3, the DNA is TGTGCCAGTAGTATCAAGGGAGGGCACCTCTACGAGCAGTACTTC. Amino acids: CASSIKGGHLYEQYF.